This paragraph reports one TCR beta chain. Assay used: immunoSEQ multiplex PCR; TCRdb lists only in-frame clones, some missing. The sample has about 78,000 clones; around 86% are singletons. This entry comes from a study of blood T cell repertoires in COVID-19. The wider study: The samples span acute and convalescent COVID-19 from the United States, Italy and Spain.

This CDR3 comprises 13 residues. V was shortened by 6 bases and J by 3 bases, with 10 bases between the two germline ends. CDR1 is MGHRA, CDR2 YSYEKL, per germline. The sample comprised peripheral blood. The source of this sequence is a man in his forties or fifties with active or convalescent COVID-19. The chain recombines TRBV4-1 with TRBJ2-3; D uncertain. The CDR3 spells CASSALPTDTQYF. The DNA of the CDR3 is TGCGCCAGCAGTGCCCTACCGACAGATACGCAGTATTTT.